These 9 T cell receptor beta chains came from one sample sequenced in a study of T cells in Graves' hyperthyroidism and ophthalmopathy. RNA transcripts served as the template for amplifying TCR beta CDR3 regions. During a first-round RT-PCR of the TCR CDR3, the HTBI primer set was used. Each CDR3 protein gets one entry after TCRdb re-called the multiplex PCR reads with MiXCR. The table records 450,000 to 650,000 distinct CDR3 sequences, around 14% of them present only once. Sequenced: blood. These receptors came from a woman aged 18 to 35 with Graves' ophthalmopathy.

With regard to this clonotype: This clone may be a read error of a much larger clone one base away. This sequence joins TRBV30 and TRBJ2-3; possible D gene TRBD2, 5 bases. The germline V gene has CDR1 GTSNPN and CDR2 SVGIG (reference sequence). The CDR3 is 17 residues long. Trimming pared 2 bases from V and 0 bases from J, leaving 18 bases between. The CDR3: CAWSPGLVSESTDTQYF. The CDR3 bases are TGTGCCTGGAGTCCAGGCCTCGTTAGCGAAAGCACAGATACGCAGTATTTT. Based on the CDR3 plus reference TRBV30 and TRBJ2-3, the full variable domain is SQTIHQWPATLVQPVGSPLSLECTVEGTSNPNLYWYRQAAGRGLQLLFYSVGIGQISSEVPQNLSASRPQDRQFILSSKKLLLSDSGFYLCAWSPGLVSESTDTQYFGPGTRLTVL.

The chain links TRBV28 to TRBJ1-2; possibly TRBD1 for D (6 bases). The germline V and J ends were trimmed by 7 bases and 1 base, with 16 bases remaining between them. The CDR3 has 15 residues. Germline lookup yields CDR1 MDHEN and CDR2 SYDVKM. CDR3: CASTPAVGGNYGYTF. The CDR3 coding sequence is TGTGCCAGCACCCCGGCTGTAGGGGGTAACTATGGCTACACCTTC.

About this clonotype itself: One junction end does not reproduce the germline sequence, and a read error may be involved. The CDR3 DNA follows: TGTGCCAGAAGCTTGCTTCGCAGCGGGTTATACAATGAGCAGTTCTTC. Translated: CARSLLRSGLYNEQFF. The rearrangement links TRBV7-9 to TRBJ2-1, with D possibly matching TRBD2 (6 bases). Germline values: CDR1 SEHNR, CDR2 FQNEAQ (reference sequence). There are 16 residues in the CDR3. The full variable domain, in which reference TRBV7-9 and TRBJ2-1 provide the parts outside the CDR3, is DTGVSQNPRHKITKRGQNVTFRCDPISEHNRLYWYRQTLGQGPEFLTYFQNEAQLEKSRLLSDRFSAERPKGSFSTLEIQRTEQGDSAMYLCARSLLRSGLYNEQFFGPGTRLTVL.

Regarding this clonotype: A much larger clone sits a single nucleotide away, making a read error possible. The V call is TRBV5-1, the J call TRBJ2-1; TRBD1 might be the D (7 bases). Germline V gene lookup returns CDR1 SGHRS and CDR2 YFSETQ. The CDR3 is 14 amino acids. Written as DNA, the CDR3 is TGCGCCAGCAGCTCCCAGGGGGGCTACAATGAGCAGCTCTTC. Encoded protein: CASSSQGGYNEQLF. The full variable domain, in which reference TRBV5-1 and TRBJ2-1 provide the parts outside the CDR3, is KAGVTQTPRYLIKTRGQQVTLSCSPISGHRSVSWYQQTPGQGLQFLFEYFSETQRNKGNFPGRFSGRQFSNSRSEMNVSTLELGDSALYLCASSSQGGYNEQLFGPGTRLTVL.

The genes are TRBV7-9 and TRBJ2-3, with D possibly being TRBD2 (5 bases). The CDR3 has 15 amino acids. Trimming pared 5 bases from V and 1 base from J, leaving 13 bases between. The V gene's germline CDR1 is SEHNR and CDR2 FQNEAQ (reference sequence). The CDR3 DNA reads TGTGCCAGCAGCAAGCGGACCGGTGGCACAGATACGCAGTATTTT. It is translated as CASSKRTGGTDTQYF.

The sample holds many counts of this clonotype. The chain joins TRBV11-2 to TRBJ2-2; 7 bases are a match to TRBD1. The CDR3 is 17 amino acids. Trimming cost V 1 base and J 3 bases; bases outside gene matches: 8. Germline V gives CDR1 SGHAT, CDR2 FQNNGV. The CDR3, as DNA: TGTGCCAGCAGCTTAGGGGGACGGGACAGATACACCGGGGAGCTGTTTTTT. It encodes CASSLGGRDRYTGELFF.

V is TRBV4-1 and J is TRBJ1-4; D perhaps matches TRBD1 (6 bases). The CDR3 length is 17 residues. V dropped 1 base and J dropped 4 bases, with 16 bases sitting between them. CDR1 and CDR2 (germline): MGHRA, YSYEKL. CDR3 sequence (DNA): TGCGCCAGCAGCCAAGTTCCCAAACAGGGAATTAATGAAAAACTGTTTTTT. As protein: CASSQVPKQGINEKLFF.

There are many counts of this clonotype. V gene TRBV12-3 or TRBV12-4 combines with J gene TRBJ2-1; D is unclear. The V gene lost 4 bases and the J gene lost 3 bases, with 4 bases spanning the gap. The CDR3 length is 12 residues. CDR3 loop: CASSSNYNEQFF. In DNA form, the CDR3 reads TGTGCCAGCAGTTCAAACTACAATGAGCAGTTCTTC.

The V call is TRBV12-5, the J call TRBJ2-3; TRBD2 matches 9 bases. This CDR3 is built from 15 residues. Germline V lookup: CDR1 LGHNT, CDR2 FRNRAP. Trimming removed 7 bases from V and 6 bases from J; junction bases left unmatched: 11. In nucleotides, the CDR3 is TGTGCTAGTGCCCCTAGCGGGGCCCTTGGGGATACGCAGTATTTT. Its translation is CASAPSGALGDTQYF. Supplemented by reference TRBV12-5 and TRBJ2-3, the full variable domain reads DARVTQTPRHKVTEMGQEVTMRCQPILGHNTVFWYRQTMMQGLELLAYFRNRAPLDDSGMPKDRFSAEMPDATLATLKIQPSEPRDSAVYFCASAPSGALGDTQYFGPGTRLTVL.